This TCR beta chain is from a study of cytomegalovirus exposure and HLA in healthy donors. Germline V gene sequence: CDR1 SGHRS, CDR2 YFSETQ. CDR3 length: 14 amino acids. The junction had 6 bases not matched to a gene; V was cut back by 2 bases and J by 5 bases. Amplification used 60 Vbeta primers and 13 Jbeta primers. The assay was immunoSEQ multiplex PCR, and TCRdb's table has in-frame clones only and misses some. In the table there are over 100,000 clones, 60% to 85% of which are singletons. This clone was picked up a small number of times. The chain is built from TRBV5-1 and TRBJ1-2, with TRBD1 identical over 7 bases. The sequencing input was PBMCs. This clonotype was obtained from a female donor in good health and CMV-seronegative. The CDR3 DNA reads TGCGCCAGCAGCTTAACAGGGGAGAGGTATGGCTACACCTTC. Its protein product is CASSLTGERYGYTF.